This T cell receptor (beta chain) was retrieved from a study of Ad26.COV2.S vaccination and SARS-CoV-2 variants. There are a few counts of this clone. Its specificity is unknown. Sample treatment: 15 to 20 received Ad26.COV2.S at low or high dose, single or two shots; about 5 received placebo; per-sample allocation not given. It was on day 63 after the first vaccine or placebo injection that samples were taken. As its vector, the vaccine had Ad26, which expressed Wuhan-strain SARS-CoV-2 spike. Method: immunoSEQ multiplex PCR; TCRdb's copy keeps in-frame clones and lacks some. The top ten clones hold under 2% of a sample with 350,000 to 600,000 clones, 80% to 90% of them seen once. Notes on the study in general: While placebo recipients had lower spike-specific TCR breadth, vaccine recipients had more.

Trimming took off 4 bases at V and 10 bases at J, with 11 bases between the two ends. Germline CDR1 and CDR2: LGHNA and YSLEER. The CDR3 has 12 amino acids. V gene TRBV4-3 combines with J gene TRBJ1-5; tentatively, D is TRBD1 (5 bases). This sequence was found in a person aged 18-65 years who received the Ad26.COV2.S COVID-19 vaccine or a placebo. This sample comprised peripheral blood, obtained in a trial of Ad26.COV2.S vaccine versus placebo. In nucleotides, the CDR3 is TGCGCCAGCAGCCGAAATCAGGGTCCCCAGCATTTT. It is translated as CASSRNQGPQHF.